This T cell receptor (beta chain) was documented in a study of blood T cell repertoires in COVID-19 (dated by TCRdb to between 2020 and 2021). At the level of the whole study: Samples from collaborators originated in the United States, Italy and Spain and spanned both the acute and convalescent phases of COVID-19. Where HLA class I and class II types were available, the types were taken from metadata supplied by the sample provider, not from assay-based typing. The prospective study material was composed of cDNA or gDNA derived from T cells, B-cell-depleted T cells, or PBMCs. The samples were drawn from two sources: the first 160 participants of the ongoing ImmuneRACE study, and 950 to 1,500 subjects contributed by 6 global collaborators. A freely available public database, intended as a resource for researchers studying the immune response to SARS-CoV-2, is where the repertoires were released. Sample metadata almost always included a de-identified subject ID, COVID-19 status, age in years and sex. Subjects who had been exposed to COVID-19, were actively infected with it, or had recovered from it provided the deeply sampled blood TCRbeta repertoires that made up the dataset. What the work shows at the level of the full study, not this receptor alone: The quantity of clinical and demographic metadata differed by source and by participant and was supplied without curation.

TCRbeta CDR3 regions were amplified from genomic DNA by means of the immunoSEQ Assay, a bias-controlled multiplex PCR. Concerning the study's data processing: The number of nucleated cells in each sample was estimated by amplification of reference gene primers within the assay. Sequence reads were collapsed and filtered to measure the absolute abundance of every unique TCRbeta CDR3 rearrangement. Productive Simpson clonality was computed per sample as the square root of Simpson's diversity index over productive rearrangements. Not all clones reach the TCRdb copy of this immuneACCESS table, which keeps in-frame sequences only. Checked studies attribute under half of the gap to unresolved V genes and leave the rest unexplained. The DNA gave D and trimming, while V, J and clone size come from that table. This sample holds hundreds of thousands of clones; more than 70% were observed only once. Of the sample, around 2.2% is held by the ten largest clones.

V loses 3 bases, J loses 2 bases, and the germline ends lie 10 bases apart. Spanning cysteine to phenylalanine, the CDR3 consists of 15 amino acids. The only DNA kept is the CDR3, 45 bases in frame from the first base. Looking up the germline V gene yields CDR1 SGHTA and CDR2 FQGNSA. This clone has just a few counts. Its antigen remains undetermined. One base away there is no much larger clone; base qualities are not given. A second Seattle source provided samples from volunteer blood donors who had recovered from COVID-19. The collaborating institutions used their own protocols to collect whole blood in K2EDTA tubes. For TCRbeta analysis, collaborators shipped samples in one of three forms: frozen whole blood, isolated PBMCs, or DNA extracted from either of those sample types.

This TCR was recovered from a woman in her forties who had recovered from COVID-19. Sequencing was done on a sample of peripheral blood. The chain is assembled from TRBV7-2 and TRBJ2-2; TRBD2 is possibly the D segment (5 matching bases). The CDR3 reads CASSLDSINTGELFF. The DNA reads TGTGCCAGCAGCTTGGACTCGATTAACACCGGGGAGCTGTTTTTT.